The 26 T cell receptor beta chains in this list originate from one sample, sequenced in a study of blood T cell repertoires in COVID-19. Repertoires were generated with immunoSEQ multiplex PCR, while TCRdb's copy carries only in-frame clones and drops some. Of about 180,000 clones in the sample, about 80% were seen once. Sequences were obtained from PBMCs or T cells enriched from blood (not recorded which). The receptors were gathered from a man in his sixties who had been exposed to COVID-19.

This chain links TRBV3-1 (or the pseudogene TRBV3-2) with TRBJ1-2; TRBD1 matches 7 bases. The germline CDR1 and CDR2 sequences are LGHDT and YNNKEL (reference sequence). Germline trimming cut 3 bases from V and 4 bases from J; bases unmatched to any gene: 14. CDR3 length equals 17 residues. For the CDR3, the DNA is TGTGCCAGCAGCCATTGTACCGACAGGGTTTATTTCTATGGCTACACCTTC. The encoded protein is CASSHCTDRVYFYGYTF.

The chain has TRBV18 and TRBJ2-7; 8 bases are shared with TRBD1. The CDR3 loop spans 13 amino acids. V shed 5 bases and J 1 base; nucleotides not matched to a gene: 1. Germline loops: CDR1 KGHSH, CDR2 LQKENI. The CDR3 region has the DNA TGTGCCAGCTCATGGGACAGGTCCTACGAGCAGTACTTC. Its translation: CASSWDRSYEQYF. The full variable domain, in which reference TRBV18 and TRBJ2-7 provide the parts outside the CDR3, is NAGVMQNPRHLVRRRGQEARLRCSPMKGHSHVYWYRQLPEEGLKFMVYLQKENIIDESGMPKERFSAEFPKEGPSILRIQQVVRGDSAAYFCASSWDRSYEQYFGPGTRLTVT.

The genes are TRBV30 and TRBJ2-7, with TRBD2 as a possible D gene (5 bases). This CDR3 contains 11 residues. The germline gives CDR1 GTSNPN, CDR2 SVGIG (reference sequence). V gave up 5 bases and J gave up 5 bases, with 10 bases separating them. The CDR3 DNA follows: TGTGCCTGGGGCGGAGCGGACGAGCAGTACTTC. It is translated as CAWGGADEQYF.

CDR3 DNA sequence: TGCGCCAGCAGCTTCGGCTCTGGGGCCAACGTCCTGACTTTC. Amino acids: CASSFGSGANVLTF. V gene TRBV5-1 combines with J gene TRBJ2-6; D call uncertain. V was pared by 2 bases and J by 0 bases, with 3 bases between. CDR3 length: 14 amino acids. Germline CDR1 and CDR2: SGHRS and YFSETQ.

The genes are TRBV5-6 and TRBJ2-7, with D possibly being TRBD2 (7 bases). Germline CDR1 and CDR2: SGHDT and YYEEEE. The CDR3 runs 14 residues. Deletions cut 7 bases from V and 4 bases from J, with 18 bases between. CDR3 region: CASSPLGGGYEQYF. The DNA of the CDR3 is TGTGCCAGCTCCCCACTAGGGGGGGGGTACGAGCAGTACTTC.

The CDR3 protein is CASSPTALLTQPQHF. The CDR3 nucleotides are TGTGCCAGCTCACCTACTGCGCTGCTTACTCAGCCCCAGCATTTT. The V gene is TRBV18, the J gene TRBJ1-5; D is ambiguous. Germline CDR1 is KGHSH and CDR2 is LQKENI. The ends were cut back, 3 bases at V and 6 bases at J, with 15 bases in the middle. The CDR3 spans 15 residues. The full variable domain, with the rest looked up from reference TRBV18 and TRBJ1-5, is NAGVMQNPRHLVRRRGQEARLRCSPMKGHSHVYWYRQLPEEGLKFMVYLQKENIIDESGMPKERFSAEFPKEGPSILRIQQVVRGDSAAYFCASSPTALLTQPQHFGDGTRLSIL.

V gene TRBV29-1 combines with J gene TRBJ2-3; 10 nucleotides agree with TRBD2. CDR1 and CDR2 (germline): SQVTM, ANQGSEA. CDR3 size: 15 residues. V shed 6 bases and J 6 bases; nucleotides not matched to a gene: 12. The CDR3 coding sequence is TGCAGCGTGCGGGTGCTAGCGGGGGCGGGGGATACGCAGTATTTT. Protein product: CSVRVLAGAGDTQYF.

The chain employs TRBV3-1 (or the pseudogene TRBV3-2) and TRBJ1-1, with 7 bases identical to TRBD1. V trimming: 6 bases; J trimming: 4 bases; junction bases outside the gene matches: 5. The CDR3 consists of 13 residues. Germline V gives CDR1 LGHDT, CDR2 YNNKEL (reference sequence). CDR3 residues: CASRRQGLTEAFF. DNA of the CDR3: TGTGCCAGCAGGCGACAGGGCCTCACTGAAGCTTTCTTT.

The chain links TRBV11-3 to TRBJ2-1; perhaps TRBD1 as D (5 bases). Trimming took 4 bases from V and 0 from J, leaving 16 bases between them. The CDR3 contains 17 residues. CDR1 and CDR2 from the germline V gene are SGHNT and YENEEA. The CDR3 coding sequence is TGTGCCAGCAGCTCTCGACAGACGATACACTCCTACAATGAGCAGTTCTTC. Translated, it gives CASSSRQTIHSYNEQFF.

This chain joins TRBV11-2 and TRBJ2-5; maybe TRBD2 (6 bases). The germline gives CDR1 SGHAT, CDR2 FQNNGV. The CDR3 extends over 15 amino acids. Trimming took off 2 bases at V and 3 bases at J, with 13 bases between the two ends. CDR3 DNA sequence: TGTGCCAGCAGCTTAACTGCGGGGCGGGAAGAGACCCAGTACTTC. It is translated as CASSLTAGREETQYF.

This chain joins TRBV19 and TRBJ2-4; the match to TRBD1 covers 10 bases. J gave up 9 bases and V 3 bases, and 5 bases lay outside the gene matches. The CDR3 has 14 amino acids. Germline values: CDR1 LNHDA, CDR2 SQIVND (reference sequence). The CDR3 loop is CASSMETGGSIQYF. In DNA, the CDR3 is TGTGCCAGTAGTATGGAGACAGGGGGCAGCATTCAGTACTTC.

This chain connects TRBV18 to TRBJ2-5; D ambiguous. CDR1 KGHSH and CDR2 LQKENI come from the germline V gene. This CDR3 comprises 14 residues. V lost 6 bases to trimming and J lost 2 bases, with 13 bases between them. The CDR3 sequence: CASSLAAFQETQYF. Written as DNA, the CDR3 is TGTGCCAGCTCCTTGGCCGCCTTTCAAGAGACCCAGTACTTC.

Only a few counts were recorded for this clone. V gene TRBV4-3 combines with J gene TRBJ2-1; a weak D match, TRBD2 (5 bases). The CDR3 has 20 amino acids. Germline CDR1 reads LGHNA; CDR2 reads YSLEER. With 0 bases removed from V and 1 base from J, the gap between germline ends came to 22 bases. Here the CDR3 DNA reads TGCGCCAGCAGCCAAGATCTTAGCCCCGCGTGGCTAGCTTCCTACAATGAGCAGTTCTTC. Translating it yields CASSQDLSPAWLASYNEQFF.

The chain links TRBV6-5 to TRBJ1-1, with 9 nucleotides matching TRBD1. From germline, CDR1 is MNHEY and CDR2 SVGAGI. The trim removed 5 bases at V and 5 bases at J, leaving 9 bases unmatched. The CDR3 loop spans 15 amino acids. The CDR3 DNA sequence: TGTGCCAGCAGTAGATTAACAGGGGGCGGGACTGAAGCTTTCTTT. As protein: CASSRLTGGGTEAFF.

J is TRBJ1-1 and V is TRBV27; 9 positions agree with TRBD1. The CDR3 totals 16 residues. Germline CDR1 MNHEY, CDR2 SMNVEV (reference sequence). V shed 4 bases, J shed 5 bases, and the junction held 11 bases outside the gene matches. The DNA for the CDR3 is TGTGCCAGCAGTTGGGGACAGGGAAGTTTTGGGACTGAAGCTTTCTTT. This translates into CASSWGQGSFGTEAFF.

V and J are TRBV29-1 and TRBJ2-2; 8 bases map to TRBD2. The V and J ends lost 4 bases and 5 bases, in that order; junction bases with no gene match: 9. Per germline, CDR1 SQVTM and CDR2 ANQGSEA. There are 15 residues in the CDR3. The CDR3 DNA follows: TGCAGCGTTGGCGTTAGCGGGACCCCTACCGGGGAGCTGTTTTTT. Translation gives CSVGVSGTPTGELFF.

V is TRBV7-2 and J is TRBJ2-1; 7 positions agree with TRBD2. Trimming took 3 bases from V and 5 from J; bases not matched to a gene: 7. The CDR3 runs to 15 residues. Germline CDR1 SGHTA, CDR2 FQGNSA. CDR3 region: CASSLGGSTHNEQFF. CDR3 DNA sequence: TGTGCCAGCAGCTTGGGGGGGAGCACCCACAATGAGCAGTTCTTC.

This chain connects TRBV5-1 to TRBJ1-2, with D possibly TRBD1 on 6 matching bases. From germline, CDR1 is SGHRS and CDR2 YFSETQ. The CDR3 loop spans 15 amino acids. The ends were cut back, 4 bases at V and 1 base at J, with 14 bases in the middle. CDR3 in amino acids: CASSPRQDHNYGYTF. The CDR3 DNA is TGCGCCAGCAGCCCAAGACAGGATCATAACTATGGCTACACCTTC.

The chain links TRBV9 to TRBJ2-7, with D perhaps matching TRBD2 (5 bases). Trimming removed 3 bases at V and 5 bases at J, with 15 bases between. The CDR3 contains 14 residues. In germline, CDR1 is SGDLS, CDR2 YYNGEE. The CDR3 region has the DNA TGTGCCAGCAGCGGGCGCTGGACTGGCGACGAGCAGTACTTC. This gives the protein CASSGRWTGDEQYF. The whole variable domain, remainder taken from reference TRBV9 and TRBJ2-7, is DSGVTQTPKHLITATGQRVTLRCSPRSGDLSVYWYQQSLDQGLQFLIQYYNGEERAKGNILERFSAQQFPDLHSELNLSSLELGDSALYFCASSGRWTGDEQYFGPGTRLTVT.

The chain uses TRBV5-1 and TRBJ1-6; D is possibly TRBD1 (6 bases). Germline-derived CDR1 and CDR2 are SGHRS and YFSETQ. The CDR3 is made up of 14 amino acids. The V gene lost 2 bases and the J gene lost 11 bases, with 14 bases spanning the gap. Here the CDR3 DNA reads TGCGCCAGCAGCTTCGGCGGGGGGCAGCCACCCCTCCACTTT. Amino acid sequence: CASSFGGGQPPLHF.

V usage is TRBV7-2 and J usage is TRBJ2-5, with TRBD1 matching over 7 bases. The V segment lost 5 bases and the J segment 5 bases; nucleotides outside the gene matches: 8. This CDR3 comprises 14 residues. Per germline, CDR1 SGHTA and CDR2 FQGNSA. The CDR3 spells CASSRNRGRETQYF. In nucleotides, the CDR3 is TGTGCCAGCAGCAGAAACAGGGGAAGGGAGACCCAGTACTTC.

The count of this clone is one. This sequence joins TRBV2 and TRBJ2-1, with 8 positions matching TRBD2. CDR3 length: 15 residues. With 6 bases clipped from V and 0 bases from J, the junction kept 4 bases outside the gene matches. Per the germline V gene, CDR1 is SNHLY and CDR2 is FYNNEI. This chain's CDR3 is CASRELAASYNEQFF. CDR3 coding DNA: TGTGCCAGCAGGGAACTAGCGGCCTCCTACAATGAGCAGTTCTTC.

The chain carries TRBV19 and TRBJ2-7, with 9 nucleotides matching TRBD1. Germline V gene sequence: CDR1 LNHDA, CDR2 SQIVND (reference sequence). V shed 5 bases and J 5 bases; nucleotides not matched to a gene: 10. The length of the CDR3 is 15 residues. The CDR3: CASSGGQGSPHEQYF. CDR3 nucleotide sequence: TGTGCCAGTAGTGGTGGACAGGGGAGTCCCCACGAGCAGTACTTC.

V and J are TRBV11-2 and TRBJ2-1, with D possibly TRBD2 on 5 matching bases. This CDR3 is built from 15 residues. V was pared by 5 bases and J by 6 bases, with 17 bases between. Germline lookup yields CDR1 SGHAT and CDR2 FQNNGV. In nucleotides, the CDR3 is TGTGCCAGCAGCCTCGCCGTACTAGATGCCAATGAGCAGTTCTTC. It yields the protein CASSLAVLDANEQFF.

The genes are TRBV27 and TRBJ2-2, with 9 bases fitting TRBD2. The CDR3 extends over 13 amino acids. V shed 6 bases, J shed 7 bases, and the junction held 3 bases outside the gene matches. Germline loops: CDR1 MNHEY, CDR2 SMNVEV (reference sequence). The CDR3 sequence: CASSGLARGELFF. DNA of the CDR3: TGTGCCAGCAGCGGACTAGCGCGCGGGGAGCTGTTTTTT.

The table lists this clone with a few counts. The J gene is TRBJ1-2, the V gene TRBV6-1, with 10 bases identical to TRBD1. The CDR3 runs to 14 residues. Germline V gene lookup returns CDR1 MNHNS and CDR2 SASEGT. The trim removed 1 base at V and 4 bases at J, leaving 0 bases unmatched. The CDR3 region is CASSEGTGGYGYTF. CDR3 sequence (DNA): TGTGCCAGCAGTGAAGGGACAGGGGGCTATGGCTACACCTTC.